This T cell receptor beta chain was observed in a study of neurological immune-mediated disorders. Study findings and constraints: For the multiple sclerosis repertoire cluster, no association with any clinical or MRI feature was found. There were no CDR3 amino acid sequences shared by expanded clones across subjects, a result suggesting private repertoires in all groups.

The CDR3 covers 14 residues. Between the trimmed V and J ends, which lost 6 bases and 10 bases, there was a span of 16 bases. Where libraries were unsorted, they were derived from 2 million PBMCs stored at -80 degrees C. This clonotype was detected ten times or more. Its cognate antigen is unknown. The authors made cDNA by 5'RACE with 10-nucleotide random UMIs. A single record per CDR3 protein comes from TCRdb applying MiXCR to the 5' RACE reads. This sample has about 120,000 distinct CDR3 sequences; roughly 3.2% occur once, and the top ten carry 1% to 1.5%. The sequence was collected from a woman younger than 45 with multiple sclerosis. The sample was PBMCs. The chain couples TRBV12-3 or TRBV12-4 to TRBJ1-6; possible D gene TRBD1, 5 bases. The CDR3 region has the DNA TGTGCCAGCAGCCTGAGGGGTCAGGGCTCACCCCTCCACTTT. Its translation is CASSLRGQGSPLHF.